Following are 21 T cell receptor beta chains from one sample sequenced in a study of T cell clonotyping in hematopoietic cell transplantation. Clones were read by immunoSEQ multiplex PCR, and TCRdb kept only the in-frame ones, dropping some. The repertoire includes over 8,000 clones, 75% to 80% of them detected once, and 35% to 50% sits in the top ten. Sequenced material: peripheral blood mononuclear cells, taken 180 days after allogeneic stem cell transplant. These receptors all come from a female patient in her fifties or sixties who had an allogeneic stem cell transplant from a related donor, so the T cells may come from the graft donor. Some clones in this sample may be carry-over from other donors' samples.

This clone turned up a few times. This sequence joins TRBV6-1 and TRBJ2-7; D gene uncertain. The CDR3 consists of 9 residues. The germline gives CDR1 MNHNS, CDR2 SASEGT. V was cut by 10 bases and J by 8 bases, with 9 bases left in between. The CDR3 protein is CATGRKQYF. The CDR3 DNA follows: TGTGCCACCGGACGGAAGCAGTACTTC.

The chain carries TRBV20-1 and TRBJ1-2; D not resolved. Germline CDR1 and CDR2: DFQATT and SNEGSKA (reference sequence). Trimming left V 5 bases short and J 5 bases short, with 9 bases between. The CDR3 runs 11 residues. The CDR3 protein is CSAGYLYGYTF. CDR3 sequence (DNA): TGCAGTGCTGGGTACCTTTATGGCTACACCTTC.

J is TRBJ1-6 and V is TRBV19; 7 bases are shared with TRBD1. Germline V gene data show CDR1 as LNHDA and CDR2 as SQIVND (reference sequence). V lost 8 bases to trimming and J lost 7 bases; unmatched junction nucleotides: 8. This CDR3 has 14 residues. CDR3 sequence: CASHTRGQNSPLHF. In nucleotides, the CDR3 is TGTGCCAGTCACACTAGGGGACAGAATTCACCCCTCCACTTT.

The chain links TRBV7-6 to TRBJ1-4; no reliable D call. There are 16 residues in the CDR3. Germline V CDR1 and CDR2: SGHVS, FNYEAQ. V gave up 1 base and J gave up 0 bases, with 9 bases separating them. This CDR3 reads CASSLGQPATNEKLFF. CDR3 coding DNA: TGTGCCAGCAGCTTAGGGCAACCCGCAACTAATGAAAAACTGTTTTTT.

The chain links TRBV30 to TRBJ1-6, with D uncertain. The CDR3 length is 14 residues. The germline V gene encodes CDR1 GTSNPN and CDR2 SVGIG (reference sequence). Trimming pared 4 bases from V and 7 bases from J, leaving 14 bases between. CDR3 region: CAWNPPSRNSPLHF. CDR3 bases: TGTGCCTGGAACCCCCCCTCGAGGAATTCACCCCTCCACTTT.

The rearrangement links TRBV4-3 to TRBJ2-7, with 10 bases fitting TRBD1. This CDR3 region has 14 residues. Per the germline V gene, CDR1 is LGHNA and CDR2 is YSLEER. V was clipped by 3 bases and J by 3 bases; unmatched bases: 2. In DNA form, the CDR3 reads TGCGCCAGCAGCCACCGGACAGGGGGCTACGAGCAGTACTTC. It codes for CASSHRTGGYEQYF.

The V gene is TRBV4-1, the J gene TRBJ2-7; 13 nucleotides align to TRBD2. The CDR3 sequence is 15 residues long. V shed 0 bases, J shed 6 bases, and the junction held 2 bases outside the gene matches. Germline loops: CDR1 MGHRA, CDR2 YSYEKL. The CDR3 loop reads CASSQEGLAGAEQYF. CDR3 nucleotides: TGCGCCAGCAGCCAAGAAGGACTAGCGGGAGCCGAGCAGTACTTC.

The J gene is TRBJ2-1, the V gene TRBV27, with D unclear. CDR1 is MNHEY, CDR2 SMNVEV, per germline (reference sequence). The CDR3 totals 13 residues. Trimming stripped 2 bases from V and 9 bases from J, with 11 bases between. The CDR3 here is CASSLRWVGEQFF. Here the CDR3 DNA reads TGTGCCAGCAGTTTACGTTGGGTGGGTGAGCAGTTCTTC.

The chain carries TRBV30 and TRBJ2-6; D gene unclear. V lost 6 bases and J lost 2, with 5 bases in between. The CDR3 sequence is 12 residues long. Germline V CDR1 and CDR2: GTSNPN, SVGIG (reference sequence). The CDR3 region is CACLTGANVLTF. The CDR3 DNA follows: TGTGCCTGCTTAACTGGGGCCAACGTCCTGACTTTC.

This chain links TRBV2 with TRBJ1-2; a possible D gene is TRBD1 (5 bases). The CDR3 consists of 13 residues. Germline assignment: CDR1 SNHLY and CDR2 FYNNEI. Trimming took 4 bases from V and 6 from J, leaving 12 bases between them. The CDR3 DNA sequence: TGTGCCAGCAGTGGGTGGGGGACCGATGGCTACACCTTC. Translated: CASSGWGTDGYTF.

This clone was seen a few times. This chain uses TRBV7-8 with TRBJ2-2; 10 nucleotides line up with TRBD1. V lost 5 bases to trimming and J lost 1 base; unmatched junction nucleotides: 10. The CDR3 has 18 residues. CDR1 and CDR2 from the germline V gene are SGHVS and FQNEAQ. The CDR3 spells CASSGSRDRGQNTGELFF. The CDR3 DNA is TGTGCCAGCAGCGGAAGCCGGGACAGGGGTCAGAACACCGGGGAGCTGTTTTTT.

V and J are TRBV27 and TRBJ1-2, with D possibly TRBD1 on 5 matching bases. The germline V gene encodes CDR1 MNHEY and CDR2 SMNVEV (reference sequence). The CDR3 spans 14 residues. V lost 4 bases and J lost 3, with 12 bases in between. The CDR3 DNA reads TGTGCCAGCAGTTCCCCAGGGAGAGACTATGGCTACACCTTC. Its translation is CASSSPGRDYGYTF.

In nucleotides, the CDR3 is TGTGCCAGCAGTCCACGGACGGTAAGCACAGATACGCAGTATTTT. Protein sequence: CASSPRTVSTDTQYF. The chain joins TRBV27 to TRBJ2-3; D ambiguous. The CDR3 length is 15 residues. Germline CDR1 is MNHEY and CDR2 is SMNVEV (reference sequence). Between the trimmed V and J ends, which lost 5 bases and 0 bases, there was a span of 12 bases.

In this sample, this clone is medium-sized. The rearrangement links TRBV9 to TRBJ2-5, with TRBD1 identical over 7 bases. Trimming cost V 4 bases and J 5 bases; bases outside gene matches: 14. The CDR3 is 16 residues long. The germline CDR1 and CDR2 sequences are SGDLS and YYNGEE. In nucleotides, the CDR3 is TGTGCCAGCAGCCGACAGGGCAGGGGCGACGTCGAGACCCAGTACTTC. This codes for CASSRQGRGDVETQYF. The full variable domain, in which reference TRBV9 and TRBJ2-5 provide the parts outside the CDR3, is DSGVTQTPKHLITATGQRVTLRCSPRSGDLSVYWYQQSLDQGLQFLIQYYNGEERAKGNILERFSAQQFPDLHSELNLSSLELGDSALYFCASSRQGRGDVETQYFGPGTRLLVL.

CDR3 loop: CASSPSYSNQPQHF. The DNA of the CDR3 is TGTGCCAGCAGCCCCTCCTATAGCAATCAGCCCCAGCATTTT. This chain links TRBV11-2 with TRBJ1-5; D unresolved. Trimming cost V 5 bases and J 0 bases, with 8 bases left between them. Germline CDR1 and CDR2: SGHAT and FQNNGV. The CDR3 is made up of 14 amino acids. The whole variable domain, remainder taken from reference TRBV11-2 and TRBJ1-5, is EAGVAQSPRYKIIEKRQSVAFWCNPISGHATLYWYQQILGQGPKLLIQFQNNGVVDDSQLPKDRFSAERLKGVDSTLKIQPAKLEDSAVYLCASSPSYSNQPQHFGDGTRLSIL.

The V call is TRBV7-3, the J call TRBJ1-1; D ambiguous. Germline lookup yields CDR1 SGHTA and CDR2 FQGTGA. This CDR3 comprises 16 residues. The V and J ends lost 1 base and 0 bases respectively, with 12 bases between them. For the CDR3, the DNA is TGTGCCAGCAGCTTAAACAGTCCGACCATGAACACTGAAGCTTTCTTT. Residues: CASSLNSPTMNTEAFF.

This clone has a single count. The chain links TRBV7-8 to TRBJ1-2; unclear D gene. The germline CDR1 and CDR2 sequences are SGHVS and FQNEAQ. The V gene lost 0 bases and the J gene lost 4 bases, with 12 bases spanning the gap. The CDR3 runs to 15 residues. The chain's CDR3 is CASSLAAGLAYGYTF. The CDR3 nucleotides read TGTGCCAGCAGCTTAGCCGCAGGATTGGCCTATGGCTACACCTTC.

The chain couples TRBV6-1 to TRBJ1-2; TRBD1 agrees at 8 bases. The CDR3 totals 13 residues. Germline V gene data show CDR1 as MNHNS and CDR2 as SASEGT. The V segment lost 5 bases and the J segment 5 bases; nucleotides outside the gene matches: 4. CDR3 bases: TGTGCCAGCAGTAAGGACAGGGATTATGGCTACACCTTC. Protein sequence: CASSKDRDYGYTF.

This sequence joins TRBV28 and TRBJ1-2, with a weak D call TRBD1 (6 bases). With 6 bases removed from V and 2 bases from J, the gap between germline ends came to 13 bases. Germline V gene data show CDR1 as MDHEN and CDR2 as SYDVKM. CDR3 size: 14 residues. Here the CDR3 reads CASRSDRLNYGYTF. DNA for the CDR3: TGTGCCAGCAGGTCGGACAGATTGAACTATGGCTACACCTTC.

This clone was seen a handful of times. The CDR3 sequence: CASSQGTGSYNEQFF. CDR3 nucleotide sequence: TGTGCCAGCAGCCAGGGGACAGGGTCCTACAATGAGCAGTTCTTC. The rearrangement uses TRBV7-9 and TRBJ2-1, with 9 bases matching TRBD1. Germline V gene sequence: CDR1 SEHNR, CDR2 FQNEAQ (reference sequence). This CDR3 has 15 residues. V lost 5 bases to trimming and J lost 1 base; unmatched junction nucleotides: 3. The entire variable domain, with the rest obtained from reference TRBV7-9 and TRBJ2-1, is as follows: DTGVSQNPRHKITKRGQNVTFRCDPISEHNRLYWYRQTLGQGPEFLTYFQNEAQLEKSRLLSDRFSAERPKGSFSTLEIQRTEQGDSAMYLCASSQGTGSYNEQFFGPGTRLTVL.

The chain recombines TRBV10-3 with TRBJ2-1; D uncertain. The V and J ends lost 4 bases and 4 bases respectively, with 14 bases between them. Germline lookup yields CDR1 ENHRY and CDR2 SYGVKD. This CDR3 has 15 residues. DNA of the CDR3: TGTGCCATCAGTGCGGCCACAAAGCCTTACAATGAGCAGTTCTTC. It codes for CAISAATKPYNEQFF.